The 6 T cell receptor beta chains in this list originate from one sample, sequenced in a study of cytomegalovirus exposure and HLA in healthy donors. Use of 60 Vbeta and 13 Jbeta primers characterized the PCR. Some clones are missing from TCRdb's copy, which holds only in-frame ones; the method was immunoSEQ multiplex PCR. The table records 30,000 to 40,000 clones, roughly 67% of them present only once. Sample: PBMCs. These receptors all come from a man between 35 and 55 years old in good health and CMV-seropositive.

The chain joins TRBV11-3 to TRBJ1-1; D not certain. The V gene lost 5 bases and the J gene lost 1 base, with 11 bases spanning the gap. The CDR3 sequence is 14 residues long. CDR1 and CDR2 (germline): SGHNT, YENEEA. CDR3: CASSTSEWNTEAFF. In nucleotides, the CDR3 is TGTGCCAGCAGCACGTCGGAGTGGAACACTGAAGCTTTCTTT.

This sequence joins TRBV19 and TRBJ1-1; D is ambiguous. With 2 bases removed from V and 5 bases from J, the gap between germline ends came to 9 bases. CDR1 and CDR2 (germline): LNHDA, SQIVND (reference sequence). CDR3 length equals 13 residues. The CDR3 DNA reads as TGTGCCAGTAGTATAAGGCGGGATACTGAAGCTTTCTTT. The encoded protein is CASSIRRDTEAFF.

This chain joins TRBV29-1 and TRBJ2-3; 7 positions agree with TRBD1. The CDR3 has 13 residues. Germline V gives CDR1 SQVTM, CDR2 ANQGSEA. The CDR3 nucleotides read TGCAGTGGGGACAGCCTCTCTCGAGGGGTCCAGTATTTT. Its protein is CSGDSLSRGVQYF.

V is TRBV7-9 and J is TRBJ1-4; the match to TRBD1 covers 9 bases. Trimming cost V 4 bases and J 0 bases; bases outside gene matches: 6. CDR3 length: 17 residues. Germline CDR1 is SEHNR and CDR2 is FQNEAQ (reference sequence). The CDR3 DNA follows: TGTGCCAGCAGCTCCGGGACAGGGTTTCCAACTAATGAAAAACTGTTTTTT. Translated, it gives CASSSGTGFPTNEKLFF.

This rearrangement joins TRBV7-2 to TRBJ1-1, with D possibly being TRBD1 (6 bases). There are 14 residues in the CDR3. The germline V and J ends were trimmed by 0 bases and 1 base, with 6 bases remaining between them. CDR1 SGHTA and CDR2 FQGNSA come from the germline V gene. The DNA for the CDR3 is TGTGCCAGCAGCTTAGCACAGGGGAACACTGAAGCTTTCTTT. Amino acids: CASSLAQGNTEAFF.

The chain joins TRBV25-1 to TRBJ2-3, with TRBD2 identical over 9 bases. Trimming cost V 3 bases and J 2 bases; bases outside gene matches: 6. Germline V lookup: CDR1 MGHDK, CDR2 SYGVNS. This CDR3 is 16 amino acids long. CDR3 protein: CASSEGRGGNTDTQYF. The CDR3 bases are TGTGCCAGCAGTGAGGGGCGGGGGGGCAACACAGATACGCAGTATTTT.